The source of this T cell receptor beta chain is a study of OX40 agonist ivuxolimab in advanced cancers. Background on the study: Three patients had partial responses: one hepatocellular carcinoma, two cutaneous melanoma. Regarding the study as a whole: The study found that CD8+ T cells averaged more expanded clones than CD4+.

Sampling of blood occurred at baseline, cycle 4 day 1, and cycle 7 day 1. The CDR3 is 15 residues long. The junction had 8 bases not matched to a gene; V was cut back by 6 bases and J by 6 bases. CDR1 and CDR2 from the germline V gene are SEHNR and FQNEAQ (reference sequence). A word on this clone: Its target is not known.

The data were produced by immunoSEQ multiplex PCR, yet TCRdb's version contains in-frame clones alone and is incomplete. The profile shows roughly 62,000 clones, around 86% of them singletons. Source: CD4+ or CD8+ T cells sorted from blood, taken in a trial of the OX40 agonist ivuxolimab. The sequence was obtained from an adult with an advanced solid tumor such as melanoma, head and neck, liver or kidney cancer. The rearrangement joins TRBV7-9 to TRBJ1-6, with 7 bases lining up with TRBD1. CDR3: CASSKTGTVNSPLHF. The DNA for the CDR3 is TGTGCCAGCAGTAAGACCGGGACAGTTAATTCACCCCTCCACTTT.